Listed below are T cell receptor beta chains from one sample, sequenced in a study of shared clonotypes between healthy human individuals. TCRdb's copy holds only in-frame clones and misses some; the assay was immunoSEQ multiplex PCR. This sample yields roughly 380,000 clones, of which 90% to 98% are seen a single time; 0.32% belongs to the top ten. Sequenced sample: memory CD8+ T cells sorted from blood. Every receptor here comes from a man aged 25-45 years in good health. The CDR3 runs from the conserved cysteine through the conserved F or W. Fields, in order: D gene, V gene, clone size, J gene, CDR3 protein, CDR3 DNA. A D gene is named only where the DNA matches it firmly. Some rows have no size entry. The others give once, few or many, or a class for an expanded clone.

D gene: -; V gene: TRBV4-2; clone size: -; J gene: TRBJ2-3; CDR3 protein: CASSQGGGTTDTQYF; CDR3 DNA: TGTGCCAGCAGCCAAGGCGGCGGGACCACAGATACGCAGTATTTT
D gene: -; V gene: TRBV15; clone size: -; J gene: TRBJ2-7; CDR3 protein: CAKLGRSSYEQYF; CDR3 DNA: TGTGCCAAACTGGGAAGGAGCTCCTACGAGCAGTACTTC
D gene: -; V gene: TRBV5-8; clone size: -; J gene: TRBJ2-5; CDR3 protein: CASSLNLATQETQYF; CDR3 DNA: TGTGCCAGCAGCTTAAATCTAGCGACCCAAGAGACCCAGTACTTC
D gene: TRBD1; V gene: TRBV5-1; clone size: few; J gene: TRBJ1-2; CDR3 protein: CASSPGTGAGYTF; CDR3 DNA: TGCGCCAGCAGCCCCGGGACAGGGGCTGGCTACACCTTC
D gene: -; V gene: TRBV27; clone size: -; J gene: TRBJ1-6; CDR3 protein: CASSLIGGGSSYNSPLHF; CDR3 DNA: TGTGCCAGCAGTTTAATTGGGGGGGGAAGCTCCTATAATTCACCCCTCCACTTT
D gene: -; V gene: TRBV28; clone size: -; J gene: TRBJ2-4; CDR3 protein: CASSYREGDIQYF; CDR3 DNA: TGTGCCAGCAGTTACAGGGAGGGGGACATTCAGTACTTC
D gene: TRBD1; V gene: TRBV11-1; clone size: -; J gene: TRBJ2-7; CDR3 protein: CASSSYGTATHEQYF; CDR3 DNA: TGTGCCAGCAGCTCCTACGGGACAGCCACCCACGAGCAGTACTTC
D gene: -; V gene: TRBV7-9; clone size: -; J gene: TRBJ2-1; CDR3 protein: CASSRVDEQFF; CDR3 DNA: TGTGCCAGCAGCAGGGTGGATGAGCAGTTCTTC
D gene: -; V gene: TRBV2; clone size: -; J gene: TRBJ2-5; CDR3 protein: CASSVDRQETQYF; CDR3 DNA: TGTGCCAGCAGCGTGGACAGACAAGAGACCCAGTACTTC
D gene: -; V gene: TRBV25-1; clone size: -; J gene: TRBJ1-1; CDR3 protein: CASSDTGRTEAFF; CDR3 DNA: TGTGCCAGCAGTGATACAGGGCGCACTGAAGCTTTCTTT
D gene: -; V gene: TRBV5-1; clone size: -; J gene: TRBJ2-7; CDR3 protein: CASSLDRYEQYF; CDR3 DNA: TGCGCCAGCAGCTTGGACAGGTACGAGCAGTACTTC
D gene: TRBD1; V gene: TRBV28; clone size: -; J gene: TRBJ2-4; CDR3 protein: CATTGTGGRVAKNIQYF; CDR3 DNA: TGTGCCACCACCGGGACAGGGGGTAGAGTGGCCAAAAACATTCAGTACTTC
D gene: -; V gene: TRBV7-2; clone size: -; J gene: TRBJ2-7; CDR3 protein: CASSAGGAYEQYF; CDR3 DNA: TGTGCCAGCAGCGCAGGGGGGGCTTACGAGCAGTACTTC